These T cell receptor beta chains were read from a single sample in a study of shared clonotypes between healthy human individuals. Data came from immunoSEQ multiplex PCR; TCRdb stores just in-frame clones and leaves some out. Of 1 million to 1.3 million clones listed, more than 75% were seen once; the top ten hold 0.6% to 0.75%. The sequencing input was memory CD4+ T cells from PBMCs. These receptors all come from a man aged 18 to 35 in good health. Some clones in this sample may be carry-over from other donors' samples. Both conserved end residues are part of each CDR3. Clone size is shown for a subset of rows, as once, few, many or a class of expanded clone.

TRBJ1-3 TRBV11-1 many CASSGSYSGNTIYF
TRBJ2-1 TRBV7-3 - CASSLASGIPYNEQFF
TRBJ1-1 TRBV5-1 once CASSPQSNTEAFF
TRBJ2-7 TRBV5-1 - CASSAGLASEQYF
TRBJ2-7 TRBV2 - CASRLAVLPEQYF
TRBJ1-3 TRBV4-2 - CASSQRAEDSGNTIYF
TRBJ1-5 TRBV28 - CASSGRTGGARQPQHF
TRBJ1-1 TRBV30 - CAWSPRVDTEAFF
TRBJ2-7 TRBV25-1 - CASSQFRLAEGNEQYF
TRBJ1-5 TRBV5-6 - CASSLGGTYNQPQHF
TRBJ2-5 TRBV6-6 - CATSTGTGRETQYF
TRBJ2-1 TRBV6-5 - CASSYSETEQFF
TRBJ1-1 TRBV28 - CASSFPVNTEAFF
TRBJ2-3 TRBV9 - CASSKGTGGTHMDTQYF
TRBJ2-3 TRBV19 few CASRLDGADTQYF
TRBJ2-5 TRBV7-6 - CASSYGGLETQYF
TRBJ1-5 TRBV6-1 few CASSEGLPGTQHF
TRBJ2-7 TRBV14 - CASSRRTSGIYSYEQYF
TRBJ2-2 TRBV2 - CASRGQGANTGELFF
TRBJ2-7 TRBV2 - CASNIRGSSHEQYF
TRBJ2-1 TRBV20-1 - CSASPENEQFF
TRBJ1-2 TRBV20-1 - CSAGGTYGYTF
TRBJ2-1 TRBV28 - CASSLIHYNEQFF
TRBJ2-3 TRBV25-1 - CASSFLWDSDTQYF
TRBJ2-7 TRBV7-6 - CASSRDRDPNYEQYF
TRBJ1-5 TRBV4-2 - CASSQEETSTQHF
TRBJ1-5 TRBV30 - CAWSVGTKDQPQHF
TRBJ2-6 TRBV9 once CASSPTLYSGANVLTF
TRBJ2-7 TRBV2 - CASIPRQGNSYEQYF
TRBJ2-7 TRBV5-1 - CASSLRAEYEQYF
TRBJ1-5 TRBV9 - CASSPAGQGYQPQHF
TRBJ1-4 TRBV4-2 - CASSQDFGLNYEKLFF
TRBJ2-7 TRBV6-5 - CASSYSNRGMYEQYF
TRBJ2-3 TRBV10-3 many CAISAGYTQYF
TRBJ2-7 TRBV27 - CASSLRSEAITYEQYF
TRBJ2-2 TRBV2 few CASSEVSGLSGELFF
TRBJ2-1 TRBV10-3 few CAISELFPKSGTYNEQFF
TRBJ2-1 TRBV4-1 - CASSQDLSSGRVYEQFF
TRBJ1-3 TRBV7-3 once CASSLRPAQGGFGNTIYF
TRBJ1-1 TRBV25-1 few CATVGNTEAFF
TRBJ1-3 TRBV11-3 - CASSLVEGSGNTIYF
TRBJ1-5 TRBV6-1 - CASSEISGREPQHF